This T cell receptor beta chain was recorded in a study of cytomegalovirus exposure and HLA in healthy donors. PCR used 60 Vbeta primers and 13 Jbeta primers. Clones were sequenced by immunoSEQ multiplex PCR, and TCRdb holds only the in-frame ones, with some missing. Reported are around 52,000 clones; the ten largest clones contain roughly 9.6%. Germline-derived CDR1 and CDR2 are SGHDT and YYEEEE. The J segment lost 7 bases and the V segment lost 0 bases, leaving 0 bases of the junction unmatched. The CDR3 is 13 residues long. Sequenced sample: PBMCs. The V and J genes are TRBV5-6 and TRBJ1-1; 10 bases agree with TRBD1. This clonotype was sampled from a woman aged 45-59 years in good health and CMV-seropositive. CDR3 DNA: TGTGCCAGCAGCTTGGGGGACAGGGGTGAAGCTTTCTTT. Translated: CASSLGDRGEAFF.